These 30 T cell receptor beta chains share one sample of origin, sequenced in a study of cytomegalovirus exposure and HLA in healthy donors. The data were produced by immunoSEQ multiplex PCR, yet TCRdb's version contains in-frame clones alone and is incomplete. The sample carries some 140,000 clones, roughly 86% recorded once. The sample was PBMCs. The receptor source for this set is a woman aged 30 to 39 in good health and CMV-seronegative.

This clone was seen a single time. J is TRBJ1-2 and V is TRBV5-1, with D tentatively TRBD1 (5 bases). The CDR3 totals 14 residues. CDR1 and CDR2 (germline): SGHRS, YFSETQ. Trimming pared 4 bases from V and 0 bases from J, leaving 10 bases between. The CDR3 region is CASSPGPTNYGYTF. The CDR3 DNA follows: TGCGCCAGCAGCCCAGGGCCAACTAACTATGGCTACACCTTC. Looking up the rest from reference TRBV5-1 and TRBJ1-2 gives the full variable domain: KAGVTQTPRYLIKTRGQQVTLSCSPISGHRSVSWYQQTPGQGLQFLFEYFSETQRNKGNFPGRFSGRQFSNSRSEMNVSTLELGDSALYLCASSPGPTNYGYTFGSGTRLTVV.

This clone has a single count. The J gene is TRBJ1-1, the V gene TRBV27; no reliable D call. V lost 6 bases and J 3 bases, leaving 17 bases between the germline ends. Per the germline V gene, CDR1 is MNHEY and CDR2 is SMNVEV (reference sequence). The CDR3 is made up of 15 amino acids. The CDR3 loop is CASRTTKAFYTEAFF. The CDR3 DNA is TGTGCCAGCAGAACGACAAAGGCCTTTTACACTGAAGCTTTCTTT.

The chain uses TRBV18 and TRBJ2-1; 12 bases fit TRBD2. Trimming removed 0 bases from V and 9 bases from J; junction bases left unmatched: 6. The germline V gene has CDR1 KGHSH and CDR2 LQKENI. CDR3 length: 16 amino acids. CDR3 region: CASSPPGTSGLGEQFF. In nucleotides, the CDR3 is TGTGCCAGCTCACCACCGGGGACTAGCGGGCTAGGTGAGCAGTTCTTC.

V is TRBV7-2 and J is TRBJ2-7; weak D call: TRBD1 (6 bases). The V end was cut by 5 bases, the J end by 2 bases, with 16 bases between. The CDR3 is 15 residues long. Germline V gene data show CDR1 as SGHTA and CDR2 as FQGNSA. CDR3 region: CASSPTLDRAYEQYF. The CDR3 DNA reads TGTGCCAGCAGCCCCACCCTGGACAGAGCCTACGAGCAGTACTTC.

The sample holds a few counts of this clone. V is TRBV6-1 and J is TRBJ2-2; a possible D gene is TRBD2 (6 bases). Per germline, CDR1 MNHNS and CDR2 SASEGT. Trimming removed 5 bases at V and 5 bases at J, with 15 bases between. The CDR3 sequence is 15 residues long. The CDR3 is CASSTQVAGTGELFF. The CDR3 DNA reads TGTGCCAGCAGTACCCAGGTGGCGGGGACCGGGGAGCTGTTTTTT.

The chain carries TRBV28 and TRBJ1-5; D call uncertain. Germline assignment: CDR1 MDHEN and CDR2 SYDVKM. Trimming cost V 6 bases and J 0 bases, with 15 bases left between them. CDR3 length: 16 amino acids. This CDR3 is CASSFTPGYSNQPQHF. The DNA of the CDR3 is TGTGCCAGCAGCTTTACCCCAGGATATAGCAATCAGCCCCAGCATTTT.

This clone was found once. V gene TRBV2 combines with J gene TRBJ1-2; 9 bases align to TRBD1. This CDR3 is built from 15 residues. Per the germline V gene, CDR1 is SNHLY and CDR2 is FYNNEI. J gave up 2 bases and V 6 bases, and 7 bases lay outside the gene matches. Here the CDR3 reads CASSAPGTGNYGYTF. CDR3 sequence (DNA): TGTGCCAGCAGCGCTCCCGGGACAGGGAACTATGGCTACACCTTC.

The chain employs TRBV28 and TRBJ1-6; D is unclear. Germline V CDR1 and CDR2: MDHEN, SYDVKM. Deletions cut 8 bases from V and 8 bases from J, with 13 bases between. The CDR3 extends over 13 amino acids. CDR3 coding DNA: TGTGCCAGCTTGTCTCAGAGGGATTCACCCCTCCACTTT. As protein: CASLSQRDSPLHF.

The CDR3 sequence: CASSPPPSSYNEQFF. DNA for the CDR3: TGTGCCAGCAGTCCCCCCCCGAGCTCCTACAATGAGCAGTTCTTC. The chain employs TRBV27 and TRBJ2-1, with unresolved D. Germline V gene sequence: CDR1 MNHEY, CDR2 SMNVEV (reference sequence). The CDR3 runs to 15 residues. V was clipped by 5 bases and J by 0 bases, with 11 bases between them.

This chain connects TRBV7-6 to TRBJ2-6; D perhaps matches TRBD2 (5 bases). V gave up 5 bases and J gave up 2 bases, with 13 bases separating them. Per germline, CDR1 SGHVS and CDR2 FNYEAQ. CDR3 length: 16 amino acids. This CDR3 is CASSPPRGPGANVLTF. For the CDR3, the DNA is TGTGCCAGCAGCCCCCCCCGGGGTCCTGGGGCCAACGTCCTGACTTTC.

Regarding this clone: This specimen includes other DNA sequences encoding the same CDR3. The genes are TRBV7-8 and TRBJ1-4; D unresolved. Trimming left V 3 bases short and J 5 bases short, with 10 bases between. CDR3 size: 14 residues. Germline V gene lookup returns CDR1 SGHVS and CDR2 FQNEAQ. DNA of the CDR3: TGTGCCAGCAGCTTGCGGGATTTCAATGAAAAACTGTTTTTT. It yields the protein CASSLRDFNEKLFF.

The chain links TRBV2 to TRBJ1-1, with D unclear. Trimming shortened V by 2 bases and J by 0 bases, and 4 bases separated the two germline ends. CDR1 is SNHLY and CDR2 is FYNNEI in the germline V gene. This CDR3 comprises 13 residues. CDR3 region: CASSERVNTEAFF. For the CDR3, the DNA is TGTGCCAGCAGTGAACGCGTGAACACTGAAGCTTTCTTT.

Only one count was recorded for this clone. CDR3 region: CSVGEGVGTEAFF. The CDR3 coding sequence is TGCAGCGTTGGGGAAGGGGTTGGGACTGAAGCTTTCTTT. The genes are TRBV29-1 and TRBJ1-1; weak D call: TRBD1 (5 bases). Trimming took off 4 bases at V and 5 bases at J, with 14 bases between the two ends. This CDR3 spans 13 amino acids. The germline V gene has CDR1 SQVTM and CDR2 ANQGSEA. Drawing the rest from reference TRBV29-1 and TRBJ1-1, the complete variable domain is SAVISQKPSRDICQRGTSLTIQCQVDSQVTMMFWYRQQPGQSLTLIATANQGSEATYESGFVIDKFPISRPNLTFSTLTVSNMSPEDSSIYLCSVGEGVGTEAFFGQGTRLTVV.

The rearrangement uses TRBV18 and TRBJ1-1; D might be TRBD1 (6 bases). V lost 3 bases, J lost 0 bases, and 14 bases lay in between. Germline loops: CDR1 KGHSH, CDR2 LQKENI. The CDR3 spans 16 residues. CDR3: CASSPRGGVMNTEAFF. The CDR3 region has the DNA TGTGCCAGCTCACCTCGCGGGGGCGTTATGAACACTGAAGCTTTCTTT.

The chain couples TRBV7-3 to TRBJ2-1; D gene unclear. The ends were cut back, 4 bases at V and 0 bases at J, with 10 bases in the middle. This CDR3 region has 15 residues. The germline CDR1 and CDR2 sequences are SGHTA and FQGTGA. The DNA for the CDR3 is TGTGCCAGCAGCTCAGACATTAGCTCCTACAATGAGCAGTTCTTC. This gives the protein CASSSDISSYNEQFF.

The chain employs TRBV5-6 and TRBJ2-5; TRBD2 matches at 8 bases. The germline CDR1 and CDR2 sequences are SGHDT and YYEEEE. V lost 4 bases to trimming and J lost 4 bases; unmatched junction nucleotides: 6. The length of the CDR3 is 14 residues. CDR3 in amino acids: CASSLTGTRETQYF. In DNA, the CDR3 is TGTGCCAGCAGCCTAACCGGGACTAGAGAGACCCAGTACTTC.

V is TRBV18 and J is TRBJ2-7; TRBD2 aligns across 7 bases. Germline V CDR1 and CDR2: KGHSH, LQKENI. The CDR3 is 13 residues long. The V and J ends lost 0 bases and 5 bases, in that order; junction bases with no gene match: 1. CDR3 amino acids: CASSPPGGDEQYF. CDR3 coding DNA: TGTGCCAGCTCACCACCGGGAGGGGACGAGCAGTACTTC.

This clone was counted once. The chain is built from TRBV10-3 and TRBJ2-7, with a tentative D call TRBD2 (6 bases). Germline lookup yields CDR1 ENHRY and CDR2 SYGVKD. This CDR3 is built from 15 residues. The germline V and J ends were trimmed by 4 bases and 0 bases, with 13 bases remaining between them. DNA for the CDR3: TGTGCCATCAGTGTCGGCGGGGTTAGCTCCTACGAGCAGTACTTC. As protein: CAISVGGVSSYEQYF.

The chain links TRBV15 to TRBJ1-5; D is ambiguous. CDR3 length: 16 amino acids. V was clipped by 3 bases and J by 2 bases, with 14 bases between them. CDR1 and CDR2 (germline): LNHNV, YYDKDF (reference sequence). CDR3 sequence: CATSRSGIFGNQPQHF. Here the CDR3 DNA reads TGTGCCACCAGCAGGTCCGGGATCTTCGGCAATCAGCCCCAGCATTTT.

V gene TRBV19 combines with J gene TRBJ1-1; the match to TRBD1 covers 7 bases. Trimming removed 5 bases from V and 6 bases from J; junction bases left unmatched: 9. This CDR3 region has 14 residues. Germline V gene data show CDR1 as LNHDA and CDR2 as SQIVND (reference sequence). CDR3 DNA sequence: TGTGCCAGTAGTGGACCCGGCAGGGGGTCTGAAGCTTTCTTT. This gives the protein CASSGPGRGSEAFF. Using reference TRBV19 and TRBJ1-1 for the parts outside the CDR3, the full variable domain is DGGITQSPKYLFRKEGQNVTLSCEQNLNHDAMYWYRQDPGQGLRLIYYSQIVNDFQKGDIAEGYSVSREKKESFPLTVTSAQKNPTAFYLCASSGPGRGSEAFFGQGTRLTVV.

The chain carries TRBV29-1 and TRBJ2-1; 10 positions match TRBD2. The CDR3 loop spans 14 amino acids. Per the germline V gene, CDR1 is SQVTM and CDR2 is ANQGSEA. V lost 4 bases, J lost 4 bases, and 4 bases stayed unmatched. The CDR3 nucleotides are TGCAGCGTTGTTCCTAGCGGGAGATACAATGAGCAGTTCTTC. Translating gives CSVVPSGRYNEQFF.

CDR3: CASSQVYTGGSSYEQYF. CDR3 sequence (DNA): TGCGCCAGCAGCCAAGTCTACACAGGGGGGAGCTCCTACGAGCAGTACTTC. This chain links TRBV4-3 with TRBJ2-7; 8 bases are shared with TRBD1. J lost 0 bases, V lost 1 base, and 8 bases had no gene match. This CDR3 region has 17 residues. CDR1 is LGHNA and CDR2 is YSLEER in the germline V gene.

V is TRBV6-5 and J is TRBJ2-7; 7 nucleotides agree with TRBD1. Per the germline V gene, CDR1 is MNHEY and CDR2 is SVGAGI. J gave up 6 bases and V 4 bases, and 12 bases lay outside the gene matches. The CDR3 runs to 15 residues. CDR3 sequence: CASSLRQGASTEQYF. The CDR3 nucleotides read TGTGCCAGCAGTTTACGACAGGGAGCTTCGACCGAGCAGTACTTC.

The chain joins TRBV4-2 to TRBJ1-1, with no clear D. Germline values: CDR1 LGHNA, CDR2 YNFKEQ. The length of the CDR3 is 14 residues. V was shortened by 6 bases and J by 0 bases, with 11 bases between the two germline ends. The CDR3 DNA sequence: TGTGCCAGCAGACTGGAGGGCCTGAACACTGAAGCTTTCTTT. Amino acids: CASRLEGLNTEAFF.

On this clone: This sample also contains other DNA sequences that code for the same CDR3. V gene TRBV7-3 combines with J gene TRBJ2-2; D is uncertain. This CDR3 has 14 amino acids. The germline CDR1 and CDR2 sequences are SGHTA and FQGTGA. V lost 3 bases and J lost 1, with 6 bases in between. The CDR3 DNA reads TGTGCCAGCAGCTTCCGCAGGAACACCGGGGAGCTGTTTTTT. Translating gives CASSFRRNTGELFF. The full variable domain, with the rest looked up from reference TRBV7-3 and TRBJ2-2, is GAGVSQTPSNKVTEKGKYVELRCDPISGHTALYWYRQSLGQGPEFLIYFQGTGAADDSGLPNDRFFAVRPEGSVSTLKIQRTERGDSAVYLCASSFRRNTGELFFGEGSRLTVL.

For this clone: The junction shows a germline mismatch at one end, possibly a read error. The J gene is TRBJ2-5, the V gene TRBV7-7; 7 bases line up with TRBD1. The CDR3 runs 15 residues. CDR1 is SSHAT, CDR2 FNYEAQ, per germline (reference sequence). The CDR3 sequence is CASSPDRAGLETQYF. In DNA form, the CDR3 reads TGTGCTAGCAGCCCCGACAGGGCTGGGTTAGAGACCCAGTACTTC.

The V call is TRBV6-5, the J call TRBJ1-4, with D unclear. Germline CDR1 is MNHEY and CDR2 is SVGAGI. The V gene lost 6 bases and the J gene lost 10 bases, with 9 bases spanning the gap. The CDR3 runs to 11 residues. The CDR3 DNA is TGTGCCAGCAGGAGAGGGCCAAAACTGTTTTTT. Translated: CASRRGPKLFF.

This clone was picked up a small number of times. This chain uses TRBV28 with TRBJ1-1; D gene ambiguous. The germline CDR1 and CDR2 sequences are MDHEN and SYDVKM. V was cut by 6 bases and J by 1 base, with 18 bases left in between. The CDR3 contains 16 residues. The CDR3 is CASRPPPAGRNTEAFF. CDR3 DNA: TGTGCCAGCAGGCCCCCTCCAGCGGGGAGGAACACTGAAGCTTTCTTT.

The J gene is TRBJ2-3, the V gene TRBV27; 7 positions agree with TRBD2. The CDR3 loop spans 16 amino acids. V dropped 0 bases and J dropped 2; count of bases not matched to a gene: 5. The germline V gene encodes CDR1 MNHEY and CDR2 SMNVEV (reference sequence). The CDR3 sequence: CASSLSVRGVTDTQYF. The CDR3 bases are TGTGCCAGCAGTTTATCGGTCCGGGGGGTCACAGATACGCAGTATTTT.

V and J are TRBV30 and TRBJ1-1; D is unclear. CDR3 length: 14 amino acids. Trimming took 5 bases from V and 5 from J, leaving 18 bases between them. Germline assignment: CDR1 GTSNPN and CDR2 SVGIG (reference sequence). CDR3 coding DNA: TGTGCCTGGTTCCCCGGTGTGGTGTGGACTGAAGCTTTCTTT. Amino acids: CAWFPGVVWTEAFF.